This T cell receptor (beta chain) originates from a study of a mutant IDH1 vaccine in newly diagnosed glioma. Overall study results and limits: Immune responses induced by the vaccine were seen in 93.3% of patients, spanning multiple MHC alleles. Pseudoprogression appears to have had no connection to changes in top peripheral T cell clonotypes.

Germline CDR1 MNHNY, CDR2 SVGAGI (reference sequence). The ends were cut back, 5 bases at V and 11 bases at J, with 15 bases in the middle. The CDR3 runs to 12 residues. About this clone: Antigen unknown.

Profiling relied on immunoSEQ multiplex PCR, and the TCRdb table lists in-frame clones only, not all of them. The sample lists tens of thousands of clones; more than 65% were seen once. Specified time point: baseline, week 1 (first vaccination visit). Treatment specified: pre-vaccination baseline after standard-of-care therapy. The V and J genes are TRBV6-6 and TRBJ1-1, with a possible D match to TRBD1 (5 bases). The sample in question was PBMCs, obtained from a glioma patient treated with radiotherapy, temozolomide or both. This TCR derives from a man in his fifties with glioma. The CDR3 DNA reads TGTGCCAGCAGTAAGACAGTCCAAGCGGCTTTCTTT. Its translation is CASSKTVQAAFF.